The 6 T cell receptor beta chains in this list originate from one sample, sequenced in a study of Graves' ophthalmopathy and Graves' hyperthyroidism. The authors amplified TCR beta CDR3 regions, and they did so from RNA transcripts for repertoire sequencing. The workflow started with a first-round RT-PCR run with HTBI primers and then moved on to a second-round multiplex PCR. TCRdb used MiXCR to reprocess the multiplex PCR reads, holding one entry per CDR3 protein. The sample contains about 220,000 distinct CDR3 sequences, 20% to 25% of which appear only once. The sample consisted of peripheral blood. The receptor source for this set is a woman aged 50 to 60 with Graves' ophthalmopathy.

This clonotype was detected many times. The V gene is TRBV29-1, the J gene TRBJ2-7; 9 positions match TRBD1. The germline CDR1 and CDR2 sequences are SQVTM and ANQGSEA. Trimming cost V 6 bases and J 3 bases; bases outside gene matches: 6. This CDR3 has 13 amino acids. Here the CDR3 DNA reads TGCAGCGTACCGGGACAGGGAGGCTACGAGCAGTACTTC. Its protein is CSVPGQGGYEQYF.

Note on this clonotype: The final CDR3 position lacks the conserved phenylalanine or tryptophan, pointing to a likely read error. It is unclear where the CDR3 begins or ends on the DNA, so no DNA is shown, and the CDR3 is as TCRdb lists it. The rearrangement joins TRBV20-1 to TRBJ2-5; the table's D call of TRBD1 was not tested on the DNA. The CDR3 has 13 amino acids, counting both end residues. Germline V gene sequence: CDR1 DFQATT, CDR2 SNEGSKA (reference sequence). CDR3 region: CSANYPGTGGVVL.

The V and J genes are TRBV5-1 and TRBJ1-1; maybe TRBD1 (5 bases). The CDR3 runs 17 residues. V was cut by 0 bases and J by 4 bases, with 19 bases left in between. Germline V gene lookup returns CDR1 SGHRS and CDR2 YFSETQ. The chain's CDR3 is CASSLGVGTWGGTEAFF. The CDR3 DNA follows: TGCGCCAGCAGCTTGGGAGTCGGGACGTGGGGGGGCACTGAAGCTTTCTTT.

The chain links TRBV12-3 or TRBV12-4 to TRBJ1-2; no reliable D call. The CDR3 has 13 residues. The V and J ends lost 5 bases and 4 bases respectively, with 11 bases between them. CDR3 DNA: TGTGCCAGCAGTCTGCGTCGGCTCTATGGCTACACCTTC. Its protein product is CASSLRRLYGYTF.

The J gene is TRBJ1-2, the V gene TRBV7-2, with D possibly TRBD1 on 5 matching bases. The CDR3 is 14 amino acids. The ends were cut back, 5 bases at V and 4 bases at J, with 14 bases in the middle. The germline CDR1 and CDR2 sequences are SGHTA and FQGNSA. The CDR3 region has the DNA TGTGCCAGCAGCCAAACGGGTCAGGGCTATGGCTACACCTTC. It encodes CASSQTGQGYGYTF.

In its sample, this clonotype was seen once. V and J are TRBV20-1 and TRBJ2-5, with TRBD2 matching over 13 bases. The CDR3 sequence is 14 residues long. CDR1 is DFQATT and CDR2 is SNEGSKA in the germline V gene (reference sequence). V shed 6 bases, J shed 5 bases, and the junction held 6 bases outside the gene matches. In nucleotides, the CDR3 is TGCAGTGCAAGGACTAGCGGGAGTTCGGAGACCCAGTACTTC. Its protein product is CSARTSGSSETQYF.